This T cell receptor (beta chain) was sequenced during a study of control samples from healthy donors and cancer patients. Germline trimming cut 1 base from V and 4 bases from J; bases unmatched to any gene: 2. The CDR3 consists of 16 residues. Germline assignment: CDR1 KGHSH and CDR2 LQKENI. Produced via immunoSEQ multiplex PCR; TCRdb's table is partial and in-frame only. Counted here are 100,000 to 120,000 clones, around 87% occurring once; the ten biggest clones make up roughly 4%. The receptor was derived from an older woman with lung cancer. This sequence joins TRBV18 and TRBJ2-2; TRBD2 matches 11 bases. Sequencing was carried out using PBMCs. CDR3 region: CASSPRGTSGTGELFF. Here the CDR3 DNA reads TGTGCCAGCTCACCACGTGGGACTAGCGGCACCGGGGAGCTGTTTTTT.